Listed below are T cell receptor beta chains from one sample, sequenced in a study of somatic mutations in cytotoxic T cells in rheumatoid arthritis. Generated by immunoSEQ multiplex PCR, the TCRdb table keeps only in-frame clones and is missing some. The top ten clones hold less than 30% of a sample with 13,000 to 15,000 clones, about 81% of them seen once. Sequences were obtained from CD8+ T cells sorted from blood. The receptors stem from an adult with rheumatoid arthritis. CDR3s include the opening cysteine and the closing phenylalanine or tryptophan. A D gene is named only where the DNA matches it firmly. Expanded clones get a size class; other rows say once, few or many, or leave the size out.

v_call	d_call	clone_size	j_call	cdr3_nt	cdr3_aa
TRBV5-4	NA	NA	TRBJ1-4	TGTGCCAGCAGCTTGGATGAAAAACTGTTTTTT	CASSLDEKLFF
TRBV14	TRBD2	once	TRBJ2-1	TGTGCCAGCAGCTCCCAGACTAGCTCGATAGAGCAGTTCTTC	CASSSQTSSIEQFF
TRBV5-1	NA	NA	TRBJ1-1	TGCGCCAGCAGCCCGGGCCTTTCGGTTGGTTCGACTTTCTTT	CASSPGLSVGSTFF
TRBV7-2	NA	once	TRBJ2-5	TGTGCCAGCAGCTTCTTTCATCAAGAGACCCAGTACTTC	CASSFFHQETQYF
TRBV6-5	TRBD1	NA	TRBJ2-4	TGTGCCAGCAGCCCCATCCGGGACAGGGGGGACATTCAGTACTTC	CASSPIRDRGDIQYF
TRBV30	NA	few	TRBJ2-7	TGTGCCTGGATCTGGCAGAACTACGAGCAGTACTTC	CAWIWQNYEQYF
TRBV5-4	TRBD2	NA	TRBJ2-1	TGTGCCAGCAGCGGGGGCCTAGCGGGGGGTGTATCCTACAATGAGCAGTTCTTC	CASSGGLAGGVSYNEQFF
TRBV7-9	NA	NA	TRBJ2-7	TGTGCCAGCAGCTTAGTTCGTGGCGAGCAGTACTTC	CASSLVRGEQYF
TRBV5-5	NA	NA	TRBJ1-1	TGTGCCAGCAGCTTAGGGGAGAACACTGAAGCTTTCTTT	CASSLGENTEAFF
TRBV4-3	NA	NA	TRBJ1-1	TGCGCCAGCAAGGTACAAATGAACACTGAAGCTTTCTTT	CASKVQMNTEAFF
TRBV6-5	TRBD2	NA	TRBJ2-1	TGTGCCAGCAGTCCCGGACTAGACCATGAGCAGTTCTTC	CASSPGLDHEQFF
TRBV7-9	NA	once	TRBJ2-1	TGTGCCAGCAGCTCCTCGGACTGGCCTTGGAATGAGCAGTTCTTC	CASSSSDWPWNEQFF